The count of the clone carrying this TCR beta chain is one. Its antigen remains unidentified. V dropped 0 bases and J dropped 7; count of bases not matched to a gene: 7. CDR1 and CDR2 from the germline V gene are SGHRS and YFSETQ. This CDR3 region has 16 residues. The data originate from a study of OX40 agonist ivuxolimab in advanced cancers. Background on the study: The study treated patients with ivuxolimab, an agonistic anti-OX40 (CD134) antibody. Study-level results: At 0.1-3.0 mg/kg, partial responders had clonal expansion among the lowest observed. More expanded clones were found, on average, in CD8+ than in CD4+ T cells.

Exclusion applied to patients with autoimmune disease history or systemic immunosuppression. Clones were read by immunoSEQ multiplex PCR, and TCRdb kept only the in-frame ones, dropping some. The sample holds roughly 92,000 clones, about 89% seen once. The receptor's source is an adult with an advanced solid tumor such as melanoma, head and neck, liver or kidney cancer. This specimen consisted of CD4+ or CD8+ T cells sorted from blood, obtained in a trial of the OX40 agonist ivuxolimab. V is TRBV5-1 and J is TRBJ2-1, with 10 bases identical to TRBD2. The CDR3 spells CASSLGDLSGRNEQFF. The CDR3 region has the DNA TGCGCCAGCAGCTTGGGGGATCTTAGCGGGAGGAATGAGCAGTTCTTC.